This T cell receptor beta chain was documented in a study of blood T cell repertoires in COVID-19. Turning to the study itself: From T cells, B-cell-depleted T cells, or PBMCs came the material, which was cDNA or gDNA.

Original methodology: Counts of nucleated cells, estimated from reference gene primer amplification, were obtained. The assay was immunoSEQ multiplex PCR, and TCRdb's table has in-frame clones only and misses some. Clone size and the V and J calls come from that table; the DNA yielded D and trimming. The table lists about 200,000 clones, about nine tenths of them singletons. Trimming took 4 bases from V and 2 from J; bases not matched to a gene: 7. Germline V lookup: CDR1 SGHRS, CDR2 YFSETQ. The CDR3 sequence is 15 residues long. The clonotype originates from a man aged 40-50 years with acute or convalescent COVID-19. The gene calls are TRBV5-1 and TRBJ2-7; 9 bases are a match to TRBD1. Input material: peripheral blood. In DNA, the CDR3 is TGCGCCAGCAGCAGCGCCGGGACAGGGCCCTACGAGCAGTACTTC. Its protein is CASSSAGTGPYEQYF.